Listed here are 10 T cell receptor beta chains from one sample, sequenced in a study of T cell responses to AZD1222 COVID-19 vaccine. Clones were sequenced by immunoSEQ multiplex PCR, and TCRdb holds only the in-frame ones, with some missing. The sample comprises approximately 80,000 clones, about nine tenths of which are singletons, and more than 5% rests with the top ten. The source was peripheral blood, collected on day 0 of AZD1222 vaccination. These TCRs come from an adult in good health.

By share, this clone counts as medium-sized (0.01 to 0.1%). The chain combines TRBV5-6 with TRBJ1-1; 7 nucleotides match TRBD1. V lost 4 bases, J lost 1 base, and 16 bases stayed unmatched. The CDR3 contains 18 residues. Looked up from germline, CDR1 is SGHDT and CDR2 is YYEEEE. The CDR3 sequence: CASSAERWYGQENTEAFF. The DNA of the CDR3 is TGTGCCAGCAGCGCCGAACGGTGGTATGGACAGGAGAACACTGAAGCTTTCTTT.

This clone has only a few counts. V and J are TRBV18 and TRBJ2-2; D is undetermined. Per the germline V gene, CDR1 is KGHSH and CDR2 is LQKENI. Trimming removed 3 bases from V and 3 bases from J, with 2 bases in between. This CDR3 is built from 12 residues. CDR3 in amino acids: CASSPDTGELFF. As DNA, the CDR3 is TGTGCCAGCTCACCCGACACCGGGGAGCTGTTTTTT.

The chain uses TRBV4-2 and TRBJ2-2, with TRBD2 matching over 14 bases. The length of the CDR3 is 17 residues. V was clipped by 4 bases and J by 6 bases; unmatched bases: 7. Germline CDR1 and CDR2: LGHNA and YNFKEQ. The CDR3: CASSLRSTSGGAGELFF. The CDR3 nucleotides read TGTGCCAGCAGCCTAAGATCGACTAGCGGGGGGGCCGGGGAGCTGTTTTTT.

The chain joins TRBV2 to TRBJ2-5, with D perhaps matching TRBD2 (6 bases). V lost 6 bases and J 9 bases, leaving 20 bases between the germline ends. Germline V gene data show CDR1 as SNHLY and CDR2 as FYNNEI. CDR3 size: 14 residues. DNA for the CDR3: TGTGCCAGCAGGGCGACTAGTAAGGAGGTGGCCCAGTACTTC. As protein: CASRATSKEVAQYF.

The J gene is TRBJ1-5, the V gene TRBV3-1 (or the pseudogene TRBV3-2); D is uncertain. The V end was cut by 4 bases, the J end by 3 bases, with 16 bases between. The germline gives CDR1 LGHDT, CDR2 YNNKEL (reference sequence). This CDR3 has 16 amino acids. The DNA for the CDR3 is TGTGCCAGCAGCCCCTTTGGTTCGGGTAACAATCAGCCCCAGCATTTT. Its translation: CASSPFGSGNNQPQHF.

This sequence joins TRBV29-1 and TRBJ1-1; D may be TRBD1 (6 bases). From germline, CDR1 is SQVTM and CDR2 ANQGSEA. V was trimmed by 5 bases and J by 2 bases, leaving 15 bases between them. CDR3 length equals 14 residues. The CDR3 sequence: CSVIWRGKNTEAFF. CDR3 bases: TGCAGCGTTATCTGGAGGGGGAAAAACACTGAAGCTTTCTTT.

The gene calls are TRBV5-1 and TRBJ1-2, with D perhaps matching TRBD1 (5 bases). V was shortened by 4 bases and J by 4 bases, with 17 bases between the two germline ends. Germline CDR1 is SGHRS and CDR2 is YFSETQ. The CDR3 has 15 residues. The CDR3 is CASSPGTFKFYGYTF. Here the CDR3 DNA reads TGCGCCAGCAGCCCGGGGACGTTTAAGTTCTATGGCTACACCTTC.

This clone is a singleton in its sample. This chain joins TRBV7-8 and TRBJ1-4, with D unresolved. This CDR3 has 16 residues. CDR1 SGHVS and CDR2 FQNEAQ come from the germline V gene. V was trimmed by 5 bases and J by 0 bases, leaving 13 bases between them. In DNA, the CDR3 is TGTGCCAGCAGCGCAAGGACGCTTGCAACTAATGAAAAACTGTTTTTT. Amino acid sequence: CASSARTLATNEKLFF.

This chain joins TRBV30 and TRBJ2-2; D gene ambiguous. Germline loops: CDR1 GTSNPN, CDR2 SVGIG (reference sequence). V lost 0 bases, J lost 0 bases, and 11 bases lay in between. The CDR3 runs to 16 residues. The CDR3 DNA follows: TGTGCCTGGAGTGTACAATGGGTTCCGAACACCGGGGAGCTGTTTTTT. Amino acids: CAWSVQWVPNTGELFF.

Written as DNA, the CDR3 is TGTGCCAGCAGCTTGGTAGCGGGGGGGCCGGGGTACTTC. It translates to CASSLVAGGPGYF. This chain links TRBV5-5 with TRBJ2-7, with TRBD2 matching over 11 bases. The CDR3 has 13 amino acids. Germline V gene data show CDR1 as SGHKS and CDR2 as YYEKEE (reference sequence). V lost 0 bases to trimming and J lost 12 bases; unmatched junction nucleotides: 5.